The following is a T cell receptor (beta chain) sequence with its context. This entry belongs to a study of blood T cell repertoires in COVID-19. Study-level background: Sites across the United States, Italy and Spain contributed samples from acute and convalescent COVID-19.

In the authors' workflow: For nucleated cells, counts were estimated from reference gene primer amplification. Generated by immunoSEQ multiplex PCR, the TCRdb table keeps only in-frame clones and is missing some. V, J and clone size derive from that table, while D and trimming were established from the DNA sequence. The table lists about 200,000 clones, 80% to 90% of them singletons. V gave up 6 bases and J gave up 3 bases, with 9 bases separating them. The CDR3 extends over 13 amino acids. V is TRBV12-3 or TRBV12-4 and J is TRBJ1-5; D call uncertain. The specimen was peripheral blood. The origin of this receptor is a human donor in a cohort sampled during active COVID-19. The CDR3 DNA is TGTGCCAGCAGGCTGGAGCCCAATCAGCCCCAGCATTTT. Its protein product is CASRLEPNQPQHF.